This is a list of T cell receptor beta chains from one sample in a study of cytomegalovirus exposure and HLA in healthy donors. Clones were sequenced by immunoSEQ multiplex PCR, and TCRdb holds only the in-frame ones, with some missing. Among 150,000 or so clones, more than 9.5% were seen once, and the ten largest hold less than 2%. Material: PBMCs. The receptors derive from a man aged 45-60 years in good health and CMV-seronegative. The conserved cysteine and the conserved F or W are not part of the CDR3 here. D genes are given only for firm matches.

V: TRBV7-6
D: TRBD2
length: 13
CDR3: ASSPGLVGTDTQY

V: TRBV10-2
D: TRBD2
length: 12
CDR3: ASRGTSGSYEQY

V: TRBV11-2
D: NA
length: 14
CDR3: ASSLAGGGGTDTQY

V: TRBV19
D: NA
length: 11
CDR3: ASLQGPGNTIY

V: TRBV7-8
D: NA
length: 14
CDR3: ASSLASTRSSYEQY

V: TRBV2
D: NA
length: 10
CDR3: ASKTERPPLH

V: TRBV7-3
D: NA
length: 13
CDR3: ASSLTAGEDTEAF

V: TRBV6-6
D: NA
length: 10
CDR3: ASSPKLYGYT

V: TRBV6-1
D: TRBD2
length: 12
CDR3: ASSLERDAETQY

V: TRBV9
D: NA
length: 13
CDR3: ASSPQVEQGEKLF